This entry features one TCR beta chain sequence. Germline loops: CDR1 MDHEN, CDR2 SYDVKM. The V and J ends lost 7 bases and 0 bases respectively, with 19 bases between them. This CDR3 has 17 amino acids. As originally analysed: The authors estimated nucleated cell counts from reference gene primer amplification. Only in-frame clones appear in the TCRdb table, and some are missing; sequencing was by immunoSEQ multiplex PCR. That table gives V, J and clone size, and the DNA gave D and trimming. The data hold about 81,000 clones, with approximately 91% observed a single time. This record belongs to a study of blood T cell repertoires in COVID-19. Study-wide background: Whether acute or convalescent, the COVID-19 samples came from the United States, Italy and Spain. PBMCs, B-cell-depleted T cells, or T cells were the source of the cDNA or gDNA that made up the material.

This clonotype originated in a man in his 70s with active or convalescent COVID-19. The specimen sequenced was peripheral blood. The chain joins TRBV28 to TRBJ1-5; maybe TRBD1 (5 bases). Written as DNA, the CDR3 is TGTGCCAGCACCCTAGCGCGAGGGACTTTTAGCAATCAGCCCCAGCATTTT. This codes for CASTLARGTFSNQPQHF.